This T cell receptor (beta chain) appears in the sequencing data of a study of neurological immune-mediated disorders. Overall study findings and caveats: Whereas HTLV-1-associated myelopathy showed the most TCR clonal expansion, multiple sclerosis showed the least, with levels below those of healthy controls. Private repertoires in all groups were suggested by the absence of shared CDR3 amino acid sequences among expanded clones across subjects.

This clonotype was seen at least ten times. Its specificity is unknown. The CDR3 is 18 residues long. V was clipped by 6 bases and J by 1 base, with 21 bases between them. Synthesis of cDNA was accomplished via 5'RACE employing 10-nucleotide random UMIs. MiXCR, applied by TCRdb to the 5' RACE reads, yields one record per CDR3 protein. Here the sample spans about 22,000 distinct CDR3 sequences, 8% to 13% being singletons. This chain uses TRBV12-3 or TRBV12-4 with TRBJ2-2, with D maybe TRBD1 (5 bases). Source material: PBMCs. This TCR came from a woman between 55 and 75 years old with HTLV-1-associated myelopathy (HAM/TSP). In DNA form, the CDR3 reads TGTGCCAGCAGCCTCAAAAGAGGCCAGGGTGGGAACACCGGGGAGCTGTTTTTT. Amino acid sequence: CASSLKRGQGGNTGELFF.